Each of the 3 T cell receptor beta chains below was sequenced from the same sample in a study of T cell responses to AZD1222 COVID-19 vaccine. Generated by immunoSEQ multiplex PCR, the TCRdb table keeps only in-frame clones and is missing some. Of 100,000 to 150,000 clones listed, 75% to 90% are singletons. The sequencing used peripheral blood, collected on day 0 of AZD1222 vaccination. These receptors were obtained from an adult in good health.

J is TRBJ1-3 and V is TRBV2; 7 bases match TRBD1. The CDR3 has 14 residues. Looked up from germline, CDR1 is SNHLY and CDR2 is FYNNEI. With 2 bases clipped from V and 4 bases from J, the junction kept 2 bases outside the gene matches. Here the CDR3 reads CASSELGGGNTIYF. CDR3 nucleotides: TGTGCCAGCAGTGAACTAGGGGGCGGAAACACCATATATTTT.

The chain joins TRBV5-1 to TRBJ1-6; 7 nucleotides align to TRBD1. CDR3 length: 14 amino acids. CDR1 and CDR2 from the germline V gene are SGHRS and YFSETQ. The junction had 7 bases not matched to a gene; V was cut back by 5 bases and J by 8 bases. The CDR3 DNA is TGCGCCAGCAGAGTTGGGCAGGGGGATTCACCCCTCCACTTT. Translating it yields CASRVGQGDSPLHF.

The chain uses TRBV7-2 and TRBJ2-7, with 7 positions matching TRBD2. CDR1 and CDR2 from the germline V gene are SGHTA and FQGNSA. The junction had 13 bases not matched to a gene; V was cut back by 5 bases and J by 3 bases. This CDR3 contains 16 residues. The CDR3 loop reads CASSLRALAESYEQYF. DNA of the CDR3: TGTGCCAGCAGCCTTCGGGCCCTAGCGGAGAGCTACGAGCAGTACTTC.